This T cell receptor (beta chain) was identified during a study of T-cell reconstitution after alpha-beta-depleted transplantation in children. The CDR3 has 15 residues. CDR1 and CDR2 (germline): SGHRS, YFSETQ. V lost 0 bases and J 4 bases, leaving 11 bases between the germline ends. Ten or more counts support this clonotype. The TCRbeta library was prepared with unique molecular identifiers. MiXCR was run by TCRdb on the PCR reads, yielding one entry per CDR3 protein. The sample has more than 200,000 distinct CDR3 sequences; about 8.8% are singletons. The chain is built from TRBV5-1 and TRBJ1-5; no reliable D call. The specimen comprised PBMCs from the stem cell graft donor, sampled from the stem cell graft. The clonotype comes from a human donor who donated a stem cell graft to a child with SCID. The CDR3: CASSLAGSPNQPQHF. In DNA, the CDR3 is TGCGCCAGCAGCTTGGCCGGCAGCCCGAATCAGCCCCAGCATTTT.